This T cell receptor (beta chain) was captured by sequencing in a study of OX40 agonist ivuxolimab in advanced cancers. The wider study: The study enrolled dose-escalation patients with hepatocellular carcinoma, melanoma, renal cell or head and neck cancer.

For this clone: The antigen is unknown.

Study-wide points: At 0.1 to 3.0 mg/kg and by week 6, CD4+ and CD8+ T cells in the blood had expanded clonally.

This CDR3 spans 12 amino acids. V gave up 4 bases and J gave up 5 bases, with 8 bases separating them. CDR1 is MNHNS and CDR2 is SASEGT in the germline V gene. TCRdb's table, derived via immunoSEQ multiplex PCR, lists solely in-frame clones and lacks some. The sample lists about 77,000 clones, around 90% occurring once. This specimen was CD4+ or CD8+ T cells sorted from blood, taken in a trial of the OX40 agonist ivuxolimab. The V call is TRBV6-1, the J call TRBJ1-2; D uncertain. The sequence derives from an adult with an advanced solid tumor such as melanoma, head and neck, liver or kidney cancer. The DNA for the CDR3 is TGTGCCAGCAGTGCCCGAGGGTATGGCTACACCTTC. This gives the protein CASSARGYGYTF.